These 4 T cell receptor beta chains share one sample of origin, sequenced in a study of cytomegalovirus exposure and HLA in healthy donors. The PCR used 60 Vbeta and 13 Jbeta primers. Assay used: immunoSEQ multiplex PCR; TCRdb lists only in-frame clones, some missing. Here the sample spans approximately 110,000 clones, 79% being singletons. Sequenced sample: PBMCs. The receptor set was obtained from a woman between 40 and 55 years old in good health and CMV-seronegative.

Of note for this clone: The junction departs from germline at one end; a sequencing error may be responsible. The CDR3 protein is CSSSLEGGSSTDTQYF. CDR3 nucleotides: TGTTCCAGCAGCTTAGAGGGGGGGTCTAGCACAGATACGCAGTATTTT. V usage is TRBV7-9 and J usage is TRBJ2-3; D may be TRBD2 (7 bases). This CDR3 has 16 residues. The V gene's germline CDR1 is SEHNR and CDR2 FQNEAQ (reference sequence). Full variable domain (rest looked up from reference TRBV7-9 and TRBJ2-3): DTGVSQNPRHKITKRGQNVTFRCDPISEHNRLYWYRQTLGQGPEFLTYFQNEAQLEKSRLLSDRFSAERPKGSFSTLEIQRTEQGDSAMYLCSSSLEGGSSTDTQYFGPGTRLTVL.

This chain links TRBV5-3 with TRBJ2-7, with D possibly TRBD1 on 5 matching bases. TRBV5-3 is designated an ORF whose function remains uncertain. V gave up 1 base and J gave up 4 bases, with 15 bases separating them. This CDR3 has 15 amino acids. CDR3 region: CARSLLFRVSYEQYF. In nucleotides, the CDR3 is TGTGCCAGAAGCTTGTTGTTCAGGGTATCGTACGAGCAGTACTTC.

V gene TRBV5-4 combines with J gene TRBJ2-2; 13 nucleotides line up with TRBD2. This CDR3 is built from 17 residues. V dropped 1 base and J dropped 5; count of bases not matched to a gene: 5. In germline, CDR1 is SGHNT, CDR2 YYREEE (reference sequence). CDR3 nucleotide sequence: TGTGCCAGCAGCTTGCGGACTAGCGGGAGAGGGACCGGGGAGCTGTTTTTT. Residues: CASSLRTSGRGTGELFF.

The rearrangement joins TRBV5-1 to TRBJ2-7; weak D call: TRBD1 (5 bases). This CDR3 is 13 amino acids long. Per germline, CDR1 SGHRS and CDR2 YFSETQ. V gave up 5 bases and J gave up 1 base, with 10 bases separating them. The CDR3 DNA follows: TGCGCCAGCAGGTTACAGGATTCCTACGAGCAGTACTTC. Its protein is CASRLQDSYEQYF.